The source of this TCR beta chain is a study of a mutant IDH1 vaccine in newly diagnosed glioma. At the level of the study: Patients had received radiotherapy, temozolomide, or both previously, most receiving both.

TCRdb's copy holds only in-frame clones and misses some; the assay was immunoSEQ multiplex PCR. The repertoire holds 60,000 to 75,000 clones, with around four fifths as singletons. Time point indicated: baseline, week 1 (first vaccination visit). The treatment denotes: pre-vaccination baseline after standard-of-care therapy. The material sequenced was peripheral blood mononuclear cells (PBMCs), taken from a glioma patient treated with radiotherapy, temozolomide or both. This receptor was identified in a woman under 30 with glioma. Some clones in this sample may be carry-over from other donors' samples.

CDR3 DNA: TGCAGCGTTGTGGACAGGCCGAGCACTGAAGCTTTCTTT. Translation gives CSVVDRPSTEAFF. V and J are TRBV29-1 and TRBJ1-1; 7 bases match TRBD1. V shed 4 bases and J 4 bases; nucleotides not matched to a gene: 6. CDR1 and CDR2 from the germline V gene are SQVTM and ANQGSEA. CDR3 length: 13 amino acids.